A selection of T cell receptor beta chains follows, all from one sample in a study of long-term antiretroviral therapy in people with HIV. The repertoire was sequenced with immunoSEQ multiplex PCR; TCRdb's copy has only in-frame clones and lacks some. The sample yields approximately 10,000 clones, about 80% seen once. The material was unsorted PBMCs, obtained approximately 3.1 years before starting antiretroviral therapy. Receptor source: a man aged 40-49 years with HIV. Both conserved end residues are part of each CDR3. The D gene is left open where the match is weak. Size tells how often a clone was seen (once, few, many) or the class of an expanded clone, and some rows leave it out.

J gene: TRBJ2-7
CDR3 length: 15
clone size: NA
D gene: NA
V gene: TRBV4-3
CDR3 protein: CASSQILAAMGEQYF
CDR3 DNA: TGCGCCAGCAGCCAAATCTTAGCGGCAATGGGTGAGCAGTACTTC

J gene: TRBJ1-4
CDR3 length: 11
clone size: NA
D gene: TRBD1
V gene: TRBV2
CDR3 protein: CASSRQGRLFF
CDR3 DNA: TGTGCCAGCAGTCGACAGGGTCGGCTGTTTTTT

J gene: TRBJ2-7
CDR3 length: 13
clone size: few
D gene: TRBD2
V gene: TRBV7-9
CDR3 protein: CASSFFSGSEQYF
CDR3 DNA: TGTGCCAGCAGCTTTTTTAGCGGGAGTGAGCAGTACTTC

J gene: TRBJ1-1
CDR3 length: 13
clone size: once
D gene: NA
V gene: TRBV30
CDR3 protein: CAWKTDAGTEAFF
CDR3 DNA: TGTGCCTGGAAAACAGACGCAGGCACTGAAGCTTTCTTT

J gene: TRBJ2-2
CDR3 length: 15
clone size: NA
D gene: NA
V gene: TRBV7-9
CDR3 protein: CASSPLAANTGELFF
CDR3 DNA: TGTGCCAGCAGTCCATTAGCGGCGAACACCGGGGAGCTGTTTTTT

J gene: TRBJ2-7
CDR3 length: 11
clone size: NA
D gene: NA
V gene: TRBV5-1
CDR3 protein: CASSNGLEQYF
CDR3 DNA: TGCGCCAGCAGTAACGGACTAGAGCAGTACTTC

J gene: TRBJ1-3
CDR3 length: 14
clone size: NA
D gene: NA
V gene: TRBV30
CDR3 protein: CAWNQGRRENTIYF
CDR3 DNA: TGTGCCTGGAATCAGGGCCGTCGAGAAAACACCATATATTTT

J gene: TRBJ2-7
CDR3 length: 15
clone size: NA
D gene: NA
V gene: TRBV6-1
CDR3 protein: CASSNPSGLVYEQYF
CDR3 DNA: TGTGCCAGCAGTAACCCAAGCGGGTTAGTCTACGAGCAGTACTTC

J gene: TRBJ2-7
CDR3 length: 14
clone size: NA
D gene: NA
V gene: TRBV12-2
CDR3 protein: CASRGEDYSYEQYF
CDR3 DNA: TGTGCAAGTCGCGGAGAGGACTACTCCTACGAGCAGTACTTC

J gene: TRBJ2-2
CDR3 length: 13
clone size: once
D gene: NA
V gene: TRBV9
CDR3 protein: CASSVTGFGELFF
CDR3 DNA: TGTGCCAGCAGCGTTACAGGGTTTGGGGAGCTGTTTTTT

J gene: TRBJ1-4
CDR3 length: 14
clone size: NA
D gene: NA
V gene: TRBV5-1
CDR3 protein: CASSLGGANEKLFF
CDR3 DNA: TGCGCCAGCAGCTTGGGGGGCGCAAATGAAAAACTGTTTTTT

J gene: TRBJ2-7
CDR3 length: 13
clone size: NA
D gene: NA
V gene: TRBV27
CDR3 protein: CASSFLGPYEQYF
CDR3 DNA: TGTGCCAGCAGTTTCTTAGGTCCTTACGAGCAGTACTTC

J gene: TRBJ2-1
CDR3 length: 16
clone size: NA
D gene: NA
V gene: TRBV14
CDR3 protein: CASSPLTSSSYNEQFF
CDR3 DNA: TGTGCCAGCAGCCCTCTAACGTCTAGCTCCTACAATGAGCAGTTCTTC

J gene: TRBJ1-2
CDR3 length: 17
clone size: NA
D gene: NA
V gene: TRBV28
CDR3 protein: CASSLPRAAGPNYGYTF
CDR3 DNA: TGTGCCAGCAGTTTGCCACGGGCGGCAGGGCCTAACTATGGCTACACCTTC

J gene: TRBJ2-1
CDR3 length: 15
clone size: NA
D gene: TRBD2
V gene: TRBV7-9
CDR3 protein: CASSPLDAGGPRQFF
CDR3 DNA: TGTGCCAGCAGCCCTCTTGATGCGGGAGGGCCCAGGCAGTTCTTC

J gene: TRBJ1-2
CDR3 length: 9
clone size: few
D gene: NA
V gene: TRBV7-9
CDR3 protein: CASSPGYTF
CDR3 DNA: TGTGCCAGCAGCCCCGGCTACACCTTC

J gene: TRBJ1-2
CDR3 length: 15
clone size: NA
D gene: NA
V gene: TRBV7-2
CDR3 protein: CASSYRQLANYGYTF
CDR3 DNA: TGTGCCAGCAGCTATCGACAGTTAGCTAACTATGGCTACACCTTC

J gene: TRBJ1-3
CDR3 length: 18
clone size: NA
D gene: TRBD1
V gene: TRBV5-1
CDR3 protein: CASSTGDRGLLAGNTIYF
CDR3 DNA: TGCGCCAGCAGCACCGGGGACAGGGGGCTTCTGGCTGGAAACACCATATATTTT

J gene: TRBJ2-7
CDR3 length: 14
clone size: NA
D gene: TRBD2
V gene: TRBV19
CDR3 protein: CASSGLAGVYEQYF
CDR3 DNA: TGTGCCAGTAGCGGACTAGCGGGAGTTTACGAGCAGTACTTC

J gene: TRBJ1-5
CDR3 length: 14
clone size: NA
D gene: NA
V gene: TRBV28
CDR3 protein: CASRGGRGNQPQHF
CDR3 DNA: TGTGCCAGCAGGGGCGGCAGGGGCAATCAGCCCCAGCATTTT

J gene: TRBJ1-1
CDR3 length: 13
clone size: NA
D gene: NA
V gene: TRBV5-6
CDR3 protein: CASSVGAVHEAFF
CDR3 DNA: TGTGCCAGCAGCGTGGGCGCGGTCCACGAAGCTTTCTTT

J gene: TRBJ2-5
CDR3 length: 14
clone size: NA
D gene: NA
V gene: TRBV28
CDR3 protein: CASMGGQRAETQYF
CDR3 DNA: TGTGCCAGCATGGGGGGACAGCGCGCGGAGACCCAGTACTTC

J gene: TRBJ2-7
CDR3 length: 15
clone size: NA
D gene: NA
V gene: TRBV7-9
CDR3 protein: CASSLGAGFSYEQYF
CDR3 DNA: TGTGCCAGCAGCTTGGGGGCGGGATTCTCCTACGAGCAGTACTTC

J gene: TRBJ1-2
CDR3 length: 12
clone size: once
D gene: NA
V gene: TRBV5-6
CDR3 protein: CASSLGDGSYTF
CDR3 DNA: TGTGCCAGCAGCTTGGGGGACGGAAGCTACACCTTC

J gene: TRBJ2-7
CDR3 length: 12
clone size: NA
D gene: NA
V gene: TRBV28
CDR3 protein: CASSFHLREQYF
CDR3 DNA: TGTGCCAGCAGTTTTCACCTGAGGGAGCAGTACTTC

J gene: TRBJ2-1
CDR3 length: 15
clone size: NA
D gene: NA
V gene: TRBV7-9
CDR3 protein: CASSLTLADDREQFF
CDR3 DNA: TGTGCCAGCAGCTTAACACTGGCGGATGATCGTGAGCAGTTCTTC

J gene: TRBJ1-4
CDR3 length: 16
clone size: NA
D gene: TRBD1
V gene: TRBV6-6
CDR3 protein: CASSFSGGTGGEKLFF
CDR3 DNA: TGTGCCAGCAGTTTTTCCGGTGGGACAGGTGGCGAAAAACTGTTTTTT

J gene: TRBJ2-3
CDR3 length: 14
clone size: NA
D gene: NA
V gene: TRBV11-2
CDR3 protein: CASSFDHGPDTQYF
CDR3 DNA: TGTGCCAGCAGCTTTGACCATGGCCCAGATACGCAGTATTTT

J gene: TRBJ2-1
CDR3 length: 14
clone size: few
D gene: NA
V gene: TRBV19
CDR3 protein: CASSIANTYNEQFF
CDR3 DNA: TGTGCCAGTAGTATAGCGAACACCTACAATGAGCAGTTCTTC

J gene: TRBJ2-7
CDR3 length: 16
clone size: NA
D gene: NA
V gene: TRBV5-5
CDR3 protein: CASSLGTEFHANEQYF
CDR3 DNA: TGTGCCAGCAGCTTGGGGACGGAATTTCATGCCAACGAGCAGTACTTC

J gene: TRBJ1-1
CDR3 length: 13
clone size: few
D gene: NA
V gene: TRBV7-9
CDR3 protein: CASSPALGTEAFF
CDR3 DNA: TGTGCCAGCAGCCCGGCGTTGGGCACTGAAGCTTTCTTT

J gene: TRBJ2-7
CDR3 length: 13
clone size: NA
D gene: NA
V gene: TRBV6-5
CDR3 protein: CASSYSKIYEQYF
CDR3 DNA: TGTGCCAGCAGTTACTCGAAAATCTACGAGCAGTACTTC

J gene: TRBJ2-7
CDR3 length: 15
clone size: NA
D gene: NA
V gene: TRBV11-2
CDR3 protein: CASSFQGRGLYEQYF
CDR3 DNA: TGTGCCAGCAGCTTCCAGGGGAGGGGGCTGTACGAGCAGTACTTC

J gene: TRBJ2-5
CDR3 length: 16
clone size: medium-sized
D gene: TRBD2
V gene: TRBV7-7
CDR3 protein: CASSLRPSGHGGTQYF
CDR3 DNA: TGTGCTAGCAGCTTAAGGCCTAGCGGGCATGGGGGGACCCAGTACTTC